This TCR beta chain stems from a study of cytomegalovirus exposure and HLA in healthy donors. As for this clone: Its antigen is still unknown.

Study-wide findings and caveats: Reportedly, cytomegalovirus status was diagnosed with high sensitivity and specificity. Rarity held for most TCR sequences, but there were some public TCRs that occurred in many donors.

Data came from immunoSEQ multiplex PCR; TCRdb stores just in-frame clones and leaves some out. The sample lists about 73,000 clones, 94% occurring once. CDR3 length: 13 amino acids. Trimming pared 1 base from V and 2 bases from J, leaving 6 bases between. The germline V gene has CDR1 GTSNPN and CDR2 SVGIG (reference sequence). The TCR sequence derives from a woman in her late teens or twenties in good health and CMV-seronegative. The rearrangement links TRBV30 to TRBJ1-3, with unresolved D. Sequenced input: PBMCs. CDR3 sequence reads: CAWSDLPGNTIYF. CDR3 nucleotides: TGTGCCTGGAGTGACTTACCTGGAAACACCATATATTTT. Supplemented by reference TRBV30 and TRBJ1-3, the full variable domain reads SQTIHQWPATLVQPVGSPLSLECTVEGTSNPNLYWYRQAAGRGLQLLFYSVGIGQISSEVPQNLSASRPQDRQFILSSKKLLLSDSGFYLCAWSDLPGNTIYFGEGSWLTVV.